A single sample gave rise to the 27 T cell receptor beta chains below, sequenced in a study of tumor-infiltrating lymphocytes in primary liver carcinoma. Investigators took RNA and DNA out together from roughly 20-30 mg of unsorted bulk tissue. Making TCR beta cDNA involved around 540 ng total RNA and a constant-region primer. Nested multiplex PCR, run for three rounds with slightly modified ARM-PCR, yielded TCR beta libraries. Primers for the first two PCR rounds were TRBV1-TRBV30 forward primers and a C-beta reverse primer (about 9 cycles per round). Via MiXCR, TCRdb re-called the multiplex PCR reads, giving one row per CDR3 protein. The sample has about 21,000 distinct CDR3 sequences, nearly 80% seen once; the top ten hold almost 40%. The sequencing input was liver tumor tissue from sampling region 1. Documented subset: tumor region T1, superior pole. The receptors shown here come from a woman in her twenties or thirties with primary liver carcinoma and hepatitis B virus infection.

This clonotype was observed at least ten times. It may be a read error: a sequence one base away is much more abundant. CDR3 in amino acids: CASSGRSYNEQFF. DNA of the CDR3: TGTGCCAGCAGTGGCAGGAGCTACAATGAGCAGTTCTTC. The chain combines TRBV6-6 with TRBJ2-1; D gene unclear. The CDR3 consists of 13 residues. Germline CDR1 and CDR2: MNHNY and SVGAGI (reference sequence). V lost 5 bases to trimming and J lost 3 bases, with 8 bases between them.

As to this clonotype: The junction and the germline gene differ at one end; a read error may be behind it. The V gene is TRBV9, the J gene TRBJ2-6, with D maybe TRBD1 (5 bases). The germline gives CDR1 SGDLS, CDR2 YYNGEE. The CDR3 runs to 14 residues. The CDR3 loop reads CANSVLNGAIVLTF. The DNA of the CDR3 is TGTGCCAACAGCGTCTTGAATGGGGCCATCGTCCTGACATTC.

As concerns this clonotype: Given the absence of the conserved phenylalanine or tryptophan at the CDR3 end, a read error is likely. The rearrangement uses TRBV10-3 and TRBJ2-1; 7 nucleotides match TRBD2. Germline V gives CDR1 ENHRY, CDR2 SYGVKD. This CDR3 region has 13 residues. J was trimmed by 5 bases and V by 8 bases; bases with no gene match: 6. DNA of the CDR3: TGTGCCATCGGCGGGAGTAGAAACAATGAGCAGTTCTCC. Translation: CAIGGSRNNEQFS.

This chain joins TRBV11-2 and TRBJ1-6, with D perhaps TRBD1 (5 bases). CDR1 and CDR2 (germline): SGHAT, FQNNGV. This CDR3 region has 15 residues. The V gene lost 8 bases and the J gene lost 6 bases, with 17 bases spanning the gap. CDR3 region: CASPVTLGPNSPLHF. The CDR3 nucleotides read TGTGCCAGCCCCGTCACCCTGGGGCCTAATTCACCCCTCCACTTT.

Regarding this clonotype: Its ends do not fully match the called genes, so a read error is possible. CDR3 DNA: TGTGCCAGCAGTTCGAGCGGGAGCGGGGAGTTGTTTTTC. Amino acids: CASSSSGSGELFF. The gene calls are TRBV28 and TRBJ2-2, with 8 bases matching TRBD2. The V gene's germline CDR1 is MDHEN and CDR2 SYDVKM. This CDR3 is 13 amino acids long.

Remarks on this clonotype: The final CDR3 position lacks the conserved phenylalanine or tryptophan, pointing to a likely read error. This chain joins TRBV11-3 and TRBJ2-1; tentative D call: TRBD1 (6 bases). Germline CDR1 reads SGHNT; CDR2 reads YENEEA. This CDR3 has 16 amino acids. In nucleotides, the CDR3 is TGTGCTAGCAGTTCAACGGGACACGGCTTCTTGGTTGAGCAGTTCGTC. Protein: CASSSTGHGFLVEQFV.

This clonotype showed up just once. The junction does not match germline at one end; this may be a read error. The chain combines TRBV5-4 with TRBJ2-3, with D possibly matching TRBD1 (5 bases). CDR1 and CDR2 (germline): SGHNT, YYREEE (reference sequence). The CDR3 extends over 17 amino acids. The CDR3 nucleotides are TGTGCCAGCAGCGTAGACGGACATCCTCCACCCTCAGATACACAGTATTTT. Its translation: CASSVDGHPPPSDTQYF.

Points on this clonotype: The junction and the germline gene differ at one end; a read error may be behind it. The CDR3 spells CNVDRGRGETQYF. CDR3 nucleotides: TGCAACGTTGACAGGGGGCGAGGAGAGACCCAGTACTTC. The V call is TRBV29-1, the J call TRBJ2-5; TRBD1 matches 10 bases. Germline V CDR1 and CDR2: SQVTM, ANQGSEA. This CDR3 region has 13 residues.

This chain joins TRBV14 and TRBJ2-3, with TRBD2 matching 7 bases. Germline CDR1 and CDR2: SGHDN and FVKESK. The CDR3 has 16 residues. Trimming removed 3 bases from V and 6 bases from J; junction bases left unmatched: 12. The CDR3: CASSHVQWEGRDTQYF. CDR3 sequence (DNA): TGTGCCAGCAGCCATGTTCAGTGGGAGGGCCGTGATACGCAGTATTTT.

With regard to this clonotype: One junction end disagrees with the germline gene, perhaps due to a read error. V gene TRBV29-1 combines with J gene TRBJ1-1, with 7 bases matching TRBD1. The V gene's germline CDR1 is SQVTM and CDR2 ANQGSEA. The CDR3 is made up of 12 amino acids. The CDR3 DNA reads TGCAACGTCGAGACAGGGAGCACTGAGGCTCTCTTT. This codes for CNVETGSTEALF.

This clonotype was observed once. At one of its ends the junction is not consistent with the germline gene, which may arise from a read error. V is TRBV6-1 and J is TRBJ2-1; 9 positions agree with TRBD2. There are 15 residues in the CDR3. The germline gives CDR1 MNHNS, CDR2 SASEGT. The CDR3 reads CASRWGLAGESEQFF. In DNA form, the CDR3 reads TGCGCCAGCAGGTGGGGACTAGCTGGAGAGAGTGAGCAGTTCTTC.

The chain links TRBV11-3 to TRBJ1-6; possible D gene TRBD1, 5 bases. CDR3 length: 13 amino acids. CDR1 is SGHNT and CDR2 is YENEEA in the germline V gene. Trimming took 2 bases from V and 8 from J, leaving 7 bases between them. CDR3 sequence: CASSLQGDSPLHF. As DNA, the CDR3 is TGTGCCAGCAGCTTACAGGGAGATTCACCCCTCCACTTT.

About this clonotype itself: The junction shows a germline mismatch at one end, possibly a read error. This chain joins TRBV11-2 and TRBJ2-1, with 8 bases fitting TRBD2. Germline CDR1 and CDR2: SGHAT and FQNNGV. The CDR3 length is 16 residues. The CDR3 DNA is TGTGACAGCTCATTTGGCAGCGGGAGAGTGGACAATGAGCAGTTCTTC. Its protein product is CDSSFGSGRVDNEQFF.

This clonotype came up once. A junction end diverges from the germline sequence, so it may reflect a read error. The rearrangement links TRBV11-3 to TRBJ2-1; TRBD1 is a possible D gene (6 bases). The CDR3 totals 16 residues. The germline CDR1 and CDR2 sequences are SGHNT and YENEEA. The CDR3 coding sequence is TGCGGCAGCAGTTCAACGGGACACGGCTACTTGGATGAGCAGTTCTTC. This gives the protein CGSSSTGHGYLDEQFF. Full variable domain (missing parts from reference TRBV11-3 and TRBJ2-1): EAGVVQSPRYKIIEKKQPVAFWCNPISGHNTLYWYLQNLGQGPELLIRYENEEAVDDSQLPKDRFSAERLKGVDSTLKIQPAELGDSAVYLCGSSSTGHGYLDEQFFGPGTRLTVL.

As to this clonotype: Germline is not matched at one junction end, which may reflect a read error. J is TRBJ2-2 and V is TRBV19, with D maybe TRBD2 (5 bases). This CDR3 has 12 residues. CDR1 and CDR2 from the germline V gene are LNHDA and SQIVND (reference sequence). CDR3 region: CASIIWTGELFF. CDR3 nucleotides: TGTGCCAGTATTATTTGGACCGGGGAACTGTTTTTT.

This clonotype was detected only once. The conserved closing phenylalanine or tryptophan is absent in this CDR3, likely reflecting a read error. This sequence joins TRBV5-6 and TRBJ2-7; TRBD1 matches 8 bases. The CDR3 has 14 amino acids. The J segment lost 4 bases and the V segment lost 2 bases, leaving 5 bases of the junction unmatched. Germline V gives CDR1 SGHDT, CDR2 YYEEEE. The CDR3 loop is CASSFDRGNYEQYL. The CDR3 DNA is TGTGCCAGCAGCTTCGACAGGGGAAATTACGAGCAGTACTTA.

In this sample, this clonotype turned up a few times. This rearrangement joins TRBV9 to TRBJ2-6; D uncertain. The CDR3 length is 14 residues. CDR1 and CDR2 (germline): SGDLS, YYNGEE. V lost 5 bases and J lost 3, with 9 bases in between. The CDR3 sequence: CASRVLDGANVLTF. CDR3 bases: TGTGCCAGCAGAGTCTTGGATGGGGCCAACGTCCTGACTTTC.

In regard to this clonotype: The germline gene is not matched at one end of the junction; a read error may be the cause. This rearrangement joins TRBV11-3 to TRBJ2-1, with 12 bases aligning to TRBD2. Germline loops: CDR1 SGHNT, CDR2 YENEEA. This CDR3 is 17 amino acids long. The DNA for the CDR3 is TGTGCCAGCAGCCTTGGCCTACTAGCGGGAGGCTACAATGAGCAGTCCTTC. Its translation: CASSLGLLAGGYNEQSF.

For this clonotype: No conserved phenylalanine or tryptophan is present at the end of the CDR3, so a read error is the likely explanation. The chain uses TRBV11-3 and TRBJ2-7; perhaps TRBD1 as D (5 bases). This CDR3 has 15 residues. Germline assignment: CDR1 SGHNT and CDR2 YENEEA. Trimming removed 3 bases at V and 2 bases at J, with 14 bases between. In DNA, the CDR3 is TGTGCCAGCAGCTTCGGAACAGGTATAACCTACGAGCAGTACCTC. Its translation is CASSFGTGITYEQYL.

This chain joins TRBV29-1 and TRBJ1-2; D might be TRBD1 (6 bases). Trimming pared 7 bases from V and 11 bases from J, leaving 26 bases between. The CDR3 spans 14 residues. The V gene's germline CDR1 is SQVTM and CDR2 ANQGSEA. The CDR3 spells CSGRDTGRTSCYTF. Written as DNA, the CDR3 is TGCAGCGGTAGGGATACAGGGAGGACGAGTTGTTACACCTTC.

With respect to this clonotype: The junction and the germline gene differ at one end; a read error may be behind it. DNA for the CDR3: TGTGCCATCAGTGAGTCGGCTACCAGACAAGGGACACAGCACTTC. Protein: CAISESATRQGTQHF. The gene calls are TRBV10-3 and TRBJ2-5; D might be TRBD1 (6 bases). Germline CDR1 ENHRY, CDR2 SYGVKD. This CDR3 is 15 amino acids long.

About this clonotype itself: A junction boundary mismatches the germline segment, possibly from a read error. The rearrangement links TRBV6-2 or TRBV6-3 to TRBJ2-1, with TRBD1 identical over 9 bases. The CDR3 totals 12 residues. Germline V gene data show CDR1 as MNHEY and CDR2 as SVGEGT. The chain's CDR3 is CASKDRGDEQLF. CDR3 sequence (DNA): TGTGCCAGCAAGGACAGGGGCGATGAGCAGTTATTC.

Concerning this clonotype: Without the conserved terminal phenylalanine or tryptophan, this CDR3 likely stems from a read error. This chain connects TRBV11-3 to TRBJ2-1, with 11 bases aligning to TRBD2. The CDR3 is 15 amino acids. Germline CDR1 SGHNT, CDR2 YENEEA. CDR3 bases: TGTGTCAGCATCCGACTAGCGGGGAGGGGGTATGAGCAGTTCTCC. Amino acids: CVSIRLAGRGYEQFS.

As for this clonotype: A much larger clone differs by one base, so this may be a read error. This sequence joins TRBV7-3 and TRBJ2-5; D possibly corresponds to TRBD2 (6 bases). There are 14 residues in the CDR3. Germline assignment: CDR1 SGHTA and CDR2 FQGTGA. V lost 2 bases to trimming and J lost 4 bases, with 11 bases between them. The CDR3 region has the DNA TGTGCCAGCAGCTTAGGGGGGACTCGAGAGACCCAGTACTTC. It specifies CASSLGGTRETQYF.

In regard to this clonotype: At one end the junction does not follow the germline gene, possibly because of a read error. The chain links TRBV11-2 to TRBJ2-7; tentatively, D is TRBD2 (6 bases). Germline V gene data show CDR1 as SGHAT and CDR2 as FQNNGV. The CDR3 is 13 residues long. Here the CDR3 DNA reads TGTGCCAGCAAGATTGCGGGGAATTACGAGCAGTCATTC. Protein: CASKIAGNYEQSF.

Concerning this clonotype: One junction end does not reproduce the germline sequence, and a read error may be involved. The gene calls are TRBV11-2 and TRBJ2-1, with D perhaps matching TRBD2 (6 bases). The CDR3 length is 16 residues. CDR1 is SGHAT, CDR2 FQNNGV, per germline. The CDR3 here is CASSTSLLGGYNEQFF. CDR3 DNA sequence: TGTGCCAGCAGCACCTCTCTACTGGGAGGATACAATGAGCAATTCTTC.

This chain connects TRBV28 to TRBJ2-5; D is unresolved. The CDR3 contains 14 residues. V was pared by 9 bases and J by 1 base, with 15 bases between. CDR1 MDHEN and CDR2 SYDVKM come from the germline V gene. CDR3 DNA: TGTGCCAGTAGTCCCATCCTACCCCAAGAGACCCAGTACTTC. This translates into CASSPILPQETQYF.